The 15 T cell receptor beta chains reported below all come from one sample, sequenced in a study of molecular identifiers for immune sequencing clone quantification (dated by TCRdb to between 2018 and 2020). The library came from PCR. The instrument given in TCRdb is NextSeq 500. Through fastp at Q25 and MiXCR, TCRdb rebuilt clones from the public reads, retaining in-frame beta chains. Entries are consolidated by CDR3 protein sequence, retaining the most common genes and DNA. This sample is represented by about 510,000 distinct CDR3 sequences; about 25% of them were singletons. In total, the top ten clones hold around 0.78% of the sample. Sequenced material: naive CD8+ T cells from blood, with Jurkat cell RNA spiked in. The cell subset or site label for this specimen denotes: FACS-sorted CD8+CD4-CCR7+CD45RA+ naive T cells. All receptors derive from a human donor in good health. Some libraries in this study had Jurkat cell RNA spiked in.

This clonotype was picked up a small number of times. The DNA for the CDR3 is TGTGCCACCAGTGCCGGGGGACCGAACTATGGCTACACCTTC. It yields the protein CATSAGGPNYGYTF. This chain joins TRBV24-1 and TRBJ1-2; TRBD1 might be the D (5 bases). The CDR3 extends over 14 amino acids. The V end lost 5 bases, the J end lost 2 bases, and 11 bases lay between the germline ends. Germline V gene data show CDR1 as KGHDR and CDR2 as SFDVKD.

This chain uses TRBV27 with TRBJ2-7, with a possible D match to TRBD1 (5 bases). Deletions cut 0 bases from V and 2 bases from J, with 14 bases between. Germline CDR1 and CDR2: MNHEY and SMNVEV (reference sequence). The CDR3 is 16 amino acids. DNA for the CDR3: TGTGCCAGCAGTTTATCAGGGCCAGGGTTTACCTACGAGCAGTACTTC. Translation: CASSLSGPGFTYEQYF.

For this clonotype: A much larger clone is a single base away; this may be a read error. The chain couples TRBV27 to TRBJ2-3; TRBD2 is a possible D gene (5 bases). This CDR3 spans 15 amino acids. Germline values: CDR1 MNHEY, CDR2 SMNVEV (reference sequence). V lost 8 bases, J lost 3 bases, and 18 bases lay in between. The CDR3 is CASEDRRSGTDTQYF. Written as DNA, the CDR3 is TGTGCCAGCGAAGATCGGAGGTCTGGGACAGATACGCAGTATTTT.

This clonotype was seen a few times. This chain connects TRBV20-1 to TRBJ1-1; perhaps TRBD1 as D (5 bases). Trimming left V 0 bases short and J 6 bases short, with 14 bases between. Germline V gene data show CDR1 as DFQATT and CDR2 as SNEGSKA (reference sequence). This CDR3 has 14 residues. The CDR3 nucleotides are TGCAGTGCTAGAGATCAAAGGGGATCCGCTGAAGCTTTCTTT. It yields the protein CSARDQRGSAEAFF.

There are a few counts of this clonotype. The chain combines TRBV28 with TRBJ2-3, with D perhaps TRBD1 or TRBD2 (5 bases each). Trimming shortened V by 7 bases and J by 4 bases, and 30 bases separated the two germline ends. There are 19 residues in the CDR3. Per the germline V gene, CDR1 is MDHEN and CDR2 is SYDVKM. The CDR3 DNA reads TGTGCCAGCACTGTGTGGGGGACCGACAGTCCCTTTGCCCCAGATACGCAGTATTTT. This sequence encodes CASTVWGTDSPFAPDTQYF. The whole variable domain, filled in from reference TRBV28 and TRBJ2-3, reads DVKVTQSSRYLVKRTGEKVFLECVQDMDHENMFWYRQDPGLGLRLIYFSYDVKMKEKGDIPEGYSVSREKKERFSLILESASTNQTSMYLCASTVWGTDSPFAPDTQYFGPGTRLTVL.

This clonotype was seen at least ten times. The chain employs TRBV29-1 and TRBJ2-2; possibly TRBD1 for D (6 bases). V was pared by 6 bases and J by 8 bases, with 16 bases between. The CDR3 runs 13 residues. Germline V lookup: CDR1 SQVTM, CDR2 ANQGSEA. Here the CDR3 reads CSVPTLGQGELFF. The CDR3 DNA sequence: TGCAGCGTGCCGACATTAGGACAGGGGGAGCTGTTTTTT.

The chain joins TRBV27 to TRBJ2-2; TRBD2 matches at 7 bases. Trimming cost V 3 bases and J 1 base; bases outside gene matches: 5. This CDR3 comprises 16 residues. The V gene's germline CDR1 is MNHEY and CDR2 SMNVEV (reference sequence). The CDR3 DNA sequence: TGTGCCAGCAGTTTTTCGGGGGGATTGAACACCGGGGAGCTGTTTTTT. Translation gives CASSFSGGLNTGELFF.

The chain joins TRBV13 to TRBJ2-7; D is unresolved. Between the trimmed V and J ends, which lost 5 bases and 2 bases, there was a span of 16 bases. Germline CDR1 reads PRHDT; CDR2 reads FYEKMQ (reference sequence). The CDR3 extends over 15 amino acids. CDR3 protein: CASSDTEARPYEQYF. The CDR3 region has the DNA TGTGCCAGCAGCGATACCGAGGCACGTCCCTACGAGCAGTACTTC.

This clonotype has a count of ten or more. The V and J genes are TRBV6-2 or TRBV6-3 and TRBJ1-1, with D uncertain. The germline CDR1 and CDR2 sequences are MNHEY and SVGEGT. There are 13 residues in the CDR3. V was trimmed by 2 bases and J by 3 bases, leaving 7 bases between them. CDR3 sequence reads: CASSYVRDTEAFF. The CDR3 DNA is TGTGCCAGCAGTTACGTGAGGGACACTGAAGCTTTCTTT.

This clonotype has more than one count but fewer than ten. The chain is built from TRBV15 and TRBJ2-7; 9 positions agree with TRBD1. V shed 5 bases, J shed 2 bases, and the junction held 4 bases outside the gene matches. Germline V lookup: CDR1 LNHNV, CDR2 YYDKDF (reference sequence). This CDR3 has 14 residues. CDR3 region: CATSWGQGAYEQYF. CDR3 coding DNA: TGTGCCACCAGCTGGGGACAGGGAGCCTACGAGCAGTACTTC.

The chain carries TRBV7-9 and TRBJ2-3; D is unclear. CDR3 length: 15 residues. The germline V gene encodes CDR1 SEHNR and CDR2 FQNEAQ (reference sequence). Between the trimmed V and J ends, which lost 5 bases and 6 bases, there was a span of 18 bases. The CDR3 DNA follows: TGTGCCAGCAGCCCAACGTGGGCCCAAGCGGATACGCAGTATTTT. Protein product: CASSPTWAQADTQYF. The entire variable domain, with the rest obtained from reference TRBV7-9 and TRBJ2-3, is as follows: DTGVSQNPRHKITKRGQNVTFRCDPISEHNRLYWYRQTLGQGPEFLTYFQNEAQLEKSRLLSDRFSAERPKGSFSTLEIQRTEQGDSAMYLCASSPTWAQADTQYFGPGTRLTVL.

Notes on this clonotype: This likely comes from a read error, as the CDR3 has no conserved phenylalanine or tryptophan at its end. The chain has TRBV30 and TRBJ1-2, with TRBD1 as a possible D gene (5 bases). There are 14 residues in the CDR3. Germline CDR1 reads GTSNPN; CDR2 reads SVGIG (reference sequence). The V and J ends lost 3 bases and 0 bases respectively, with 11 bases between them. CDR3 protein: CAWRRDPANYGYTL. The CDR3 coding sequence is TGTGCCTGGAGACGGGACCCAGCTAACTATGGCTACACCCTC.

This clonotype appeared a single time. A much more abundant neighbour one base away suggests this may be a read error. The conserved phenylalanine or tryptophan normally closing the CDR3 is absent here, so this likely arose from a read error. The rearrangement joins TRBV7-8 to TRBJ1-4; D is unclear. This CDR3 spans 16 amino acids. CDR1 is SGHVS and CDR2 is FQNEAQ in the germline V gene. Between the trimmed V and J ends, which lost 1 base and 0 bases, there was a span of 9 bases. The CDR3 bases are TGTGCCAGCAGCTTAGTGCCGCCTGCAACTAATGAAAAACTGTTTCTT. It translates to CASSLVPPATNEKLFL.

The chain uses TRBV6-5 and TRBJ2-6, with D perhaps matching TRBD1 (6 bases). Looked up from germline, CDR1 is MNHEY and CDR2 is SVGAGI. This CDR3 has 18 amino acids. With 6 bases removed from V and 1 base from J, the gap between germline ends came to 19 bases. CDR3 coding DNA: TGTGCCAGCAGGACGTTCGACAGGCTCCGGTCTGGGGCCAACGTCCTGACTTTC. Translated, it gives CASRTFDRLRSGANVLTF.

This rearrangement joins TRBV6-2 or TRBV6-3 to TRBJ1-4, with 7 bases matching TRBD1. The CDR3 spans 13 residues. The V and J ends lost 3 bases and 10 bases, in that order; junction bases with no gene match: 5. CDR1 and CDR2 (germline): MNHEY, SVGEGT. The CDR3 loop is CASSYGTAAKLFF. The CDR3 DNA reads TGTGCCAGCAGTTATGGGACAGCGGCAAAACTGTTTTTT.